This TCR beta chain was retrieved from a study of cytomegalovirus exposure and HLA in healthy donors. General study points: The majority of TCR sequences were rare, yet some public TCRs appeared in many donors. In a later analysis, CMV-associated beta chains were mostly HLA-associated, it appeared. Being indistinguishable, some V segments were excluded, TRBV6-2 and TRBV6-3 among them.

J lost 4 bases, V lost 5 bases, and 10 bases had no gene match. Looked up from germline, CDR1 is SGHVS and CDR2 is FNYEAQ. This CDR3 contains 16 residues. In the case of this clone: The antigen is unknown.

This PCR relied on a set of 60 Vbeta primers and 13 Jbeta primers. Source study methods: In a later analysis, some 80 million unique TCR beta chains included roughly 11 million shared by two or more donors. Produced via immunoSEQ multiplex PCR; TCRdb's table is partial and in-frame only. The V and J calls and clone size are taken from that table; D and trimming were inferred from the DNA. The sample records 200,000 to 250,000 clones, 70% to 85% being singletons. The J gene is TRBJ2-1, the V gene TRBV7-6; 8 nucleotides align to TRBD2. This receptor was identified in a man in his fifties in good health and CMV-seronegative. The sequenced sample was PBMCs. The CDR3 region has the DNA TGTGCCAGCAGCCCGGGGGGGGGAGAGCTATACAATGAGCAGTTCTTC. This gives the protein CASSPGGGELYNEQFF.